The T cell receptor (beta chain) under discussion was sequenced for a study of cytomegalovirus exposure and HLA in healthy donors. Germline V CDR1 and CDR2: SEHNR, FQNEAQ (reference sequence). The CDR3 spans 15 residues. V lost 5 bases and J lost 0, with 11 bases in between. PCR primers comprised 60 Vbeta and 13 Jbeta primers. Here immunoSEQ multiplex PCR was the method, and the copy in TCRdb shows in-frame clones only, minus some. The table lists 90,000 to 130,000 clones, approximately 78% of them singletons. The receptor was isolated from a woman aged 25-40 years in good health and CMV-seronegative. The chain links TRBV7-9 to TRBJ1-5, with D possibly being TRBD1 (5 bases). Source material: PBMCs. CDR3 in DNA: TGTGCCAGCAGCCGGGGGGAATATAGCAATCAGCCCCAGCATTTT. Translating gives CASSRGEYSNQPQHF.